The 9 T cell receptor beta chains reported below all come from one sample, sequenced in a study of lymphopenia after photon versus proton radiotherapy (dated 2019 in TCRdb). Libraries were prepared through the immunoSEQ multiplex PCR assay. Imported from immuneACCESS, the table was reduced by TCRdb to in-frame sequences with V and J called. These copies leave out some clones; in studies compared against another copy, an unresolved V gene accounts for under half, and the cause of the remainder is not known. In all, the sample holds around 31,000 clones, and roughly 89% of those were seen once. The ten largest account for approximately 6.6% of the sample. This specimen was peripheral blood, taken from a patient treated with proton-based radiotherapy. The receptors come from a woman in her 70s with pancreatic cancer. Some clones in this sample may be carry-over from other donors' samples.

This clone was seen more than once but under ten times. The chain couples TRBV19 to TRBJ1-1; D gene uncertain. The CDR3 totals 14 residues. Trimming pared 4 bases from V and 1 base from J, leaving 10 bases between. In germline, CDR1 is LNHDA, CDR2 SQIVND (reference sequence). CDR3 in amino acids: CASSNVSPNTEAFF. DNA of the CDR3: TGTGCCAGTAGTAATGTGAGTCCGAACACTGAAGCTTTCTTT. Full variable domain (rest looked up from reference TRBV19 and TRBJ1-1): DGGITQSPKYLFRKEGQNVTLSCEQNLNHDAMYWYRQDPGQGLRLIYYSQIVNDFQKGDIAEGYSVSREKKESFPLTVTSAQKNPTAFYLCASSNVSPNTEAFFGQGTRLTVV.

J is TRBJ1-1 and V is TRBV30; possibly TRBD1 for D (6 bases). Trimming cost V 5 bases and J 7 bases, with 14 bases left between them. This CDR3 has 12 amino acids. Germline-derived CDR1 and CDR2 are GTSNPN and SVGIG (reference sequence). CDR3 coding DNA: TGTGCCTGGGTTACAGGGTGGGGTGAAGCTTTCTTT. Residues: CAWVTGWGEAFF.

CDR3 region: CASSLEGTSGNTIYF. In nucleotides, the CDR3 is TGCGCCAGCAGCCTTGAAGGGACGTCTGGAAACACCATATATTTT. The genes are TRBV5-1 and TRBJ1-3; the D gene is possibly TRBD1 (5 bases). The CDR3 extends over 15 amino acids. Trimming took off 4 bases at V and 1 base at J, with 12 bases between the two ends. The germline V gene encodes CDR1 SGHRS and CDR2 YFSETQ.

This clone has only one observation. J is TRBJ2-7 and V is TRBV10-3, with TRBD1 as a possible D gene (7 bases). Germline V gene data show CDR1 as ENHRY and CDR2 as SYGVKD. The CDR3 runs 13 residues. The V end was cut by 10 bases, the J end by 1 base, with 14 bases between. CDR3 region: CASGAGGSYEQYF. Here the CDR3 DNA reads TGTGCCAGCGGGGCAGGGGGATCCTACGAGCAGTACTTC.

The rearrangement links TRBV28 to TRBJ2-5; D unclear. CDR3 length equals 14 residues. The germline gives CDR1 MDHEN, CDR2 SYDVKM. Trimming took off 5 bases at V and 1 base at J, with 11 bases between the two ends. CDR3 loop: CASSPSGFQETQYF. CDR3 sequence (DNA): TGTGCCAGCAGTCCGTCGGGCTTCCAAGAGACCCAGTACTTC.

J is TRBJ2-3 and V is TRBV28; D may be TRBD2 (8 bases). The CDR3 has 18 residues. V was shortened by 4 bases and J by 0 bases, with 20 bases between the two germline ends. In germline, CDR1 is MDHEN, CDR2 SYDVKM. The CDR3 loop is CASSSGGASGPSTDTQYF. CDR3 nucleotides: TGTGCCAGCAGTTCAGGGGGGGCTAGCGGGCCTAGCACAGATACGCAGTATTTT.

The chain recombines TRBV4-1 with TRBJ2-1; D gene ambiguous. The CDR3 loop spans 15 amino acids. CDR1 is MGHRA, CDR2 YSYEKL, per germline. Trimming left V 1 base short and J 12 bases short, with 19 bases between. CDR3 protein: CASSQVVLIFERQFF. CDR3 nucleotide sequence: TGCGCCAGCAGCCAAGTGGTACTGATCTTTGAGCGGCAGTTCTTC.

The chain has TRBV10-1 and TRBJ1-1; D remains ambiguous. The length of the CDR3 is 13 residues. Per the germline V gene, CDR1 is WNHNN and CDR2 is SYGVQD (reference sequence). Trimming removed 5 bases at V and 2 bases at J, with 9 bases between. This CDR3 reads CASSSQDNTEAFF. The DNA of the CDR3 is TGCGCCAGCAGTTCCCAGGATAACACTGAAGCTTTCTTT.

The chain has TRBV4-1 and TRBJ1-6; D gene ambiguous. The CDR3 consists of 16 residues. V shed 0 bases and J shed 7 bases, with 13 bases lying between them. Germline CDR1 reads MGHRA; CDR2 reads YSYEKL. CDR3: CASSQDFAPTNSPLHF. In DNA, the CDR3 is TGCGCCAGCAGCCAAGATTTTGCGCCAACCAATTCACCCCTCCACTTT.